The text below deals with one T cell receptor beta chain. The antigen is unknown. These data belong to a study of cytomegalovirus exposure and HLA in healthy donors. General study results and limits: Despite most TCR sequences being rare, some public TCRs occurred in many donors.

The PCR contained 60 Vbeta and 13 Jbeta primers. As originally analysed: In a later analysis, the count reached about 80 million unique TCR beta chains, with about 10 million shared. The repertoire was sequenced with immunoSEQ multiplex PCR; TCRdb's copy has only in-frame clones and lacks some. That table furnishes V, J and clone size, whereas the DNA furnished D and trimming. The data contain approximately 170,000 clones, approximately 84% of them singletons. CDR3 length: 17 amino acids. The V gene's germline CDR1 is SEHNR and CDR2 FQNEAQ (reference sequence). V dropped 2 bases and J dropped 3 bases, with 16 bases sitting between them.

This clonotype was obtained from a woman in her 40s in good health and CMV-seropositive. The sequencing sample was made of PBMCs. This chain uses TRBV7-9 with TRBJ2-2; tentative D call: TRBD1 (6 bases). CDR3 nucleotides: TGTGCCAGCAGCTTACTGCCTTGGCAGGGGTACACCGGGGAGCTGTTTTTT. Translated, it gives CASSLLPWQGYTGELFF.